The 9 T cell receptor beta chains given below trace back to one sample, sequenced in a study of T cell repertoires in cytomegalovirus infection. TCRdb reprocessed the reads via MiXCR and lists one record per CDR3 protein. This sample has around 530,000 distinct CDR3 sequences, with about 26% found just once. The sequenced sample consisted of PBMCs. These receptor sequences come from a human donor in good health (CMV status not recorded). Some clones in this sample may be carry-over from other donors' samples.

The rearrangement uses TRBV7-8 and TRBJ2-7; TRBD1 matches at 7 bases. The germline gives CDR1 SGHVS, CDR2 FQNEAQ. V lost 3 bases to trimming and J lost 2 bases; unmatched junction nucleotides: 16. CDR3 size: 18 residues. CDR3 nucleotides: TGTGCCAGCAGCTTGGGGATCTTGAGGGGGCCCACACCCTACGAGCAGTACTTC. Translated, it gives CASSLGILRGPTPYEQYF. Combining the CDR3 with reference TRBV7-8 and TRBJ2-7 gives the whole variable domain GAGVSQSPRYKVAKRGQDVALRCDPISGHVSLFWYQQALGQGPEFLTYFQNEAQLDKSGLPSDRFFAERPEGSVSTLKIQRTQQEDSAVYLCASSLGILRGPTPYEQYFGPGTRLTVT.

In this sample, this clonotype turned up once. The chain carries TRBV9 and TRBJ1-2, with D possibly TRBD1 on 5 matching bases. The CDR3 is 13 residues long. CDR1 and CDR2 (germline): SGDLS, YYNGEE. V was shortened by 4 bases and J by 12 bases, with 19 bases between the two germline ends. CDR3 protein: CASSPRTGAEHTF. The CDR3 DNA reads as TGTGCCAGCAGCCCGAGGACCGGGGCAGAACACACCTTC.

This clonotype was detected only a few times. Written as DNA, the CDR3 is TGTGCCAGCAGTTACTCGGGGACTAGCGGGAGTGTAACCGGGGAGCTGTTTTTT. Protein sequence: CASSYSGTSGSVTGELFF. V gene TRBV6-5 combines with J gene TRBJ2-2, with TRBD2 identical over 14 bases. V lost 0 bases and J lost 5; bases outside the gene matches: 5. The CDR3 runs to 18 residues. The germline gives CDR1 MNHEY, CDR2 SVGAGI.

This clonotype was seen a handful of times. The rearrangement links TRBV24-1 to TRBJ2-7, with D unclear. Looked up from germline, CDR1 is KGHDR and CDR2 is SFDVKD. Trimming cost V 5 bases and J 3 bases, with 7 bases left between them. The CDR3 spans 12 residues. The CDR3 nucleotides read TGTGCCACCAGTGGGAAGAGCTACGAGCAGTACGTC. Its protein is CATSGKSYEQYV.

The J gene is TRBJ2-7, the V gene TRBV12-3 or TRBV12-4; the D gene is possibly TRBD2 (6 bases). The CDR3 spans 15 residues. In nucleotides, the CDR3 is TGTGCCAGCAGTTTAGGGGGGGACGCCTCCCACGAGCAGTACGTC. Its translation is CASSLGGDASHEQYV.

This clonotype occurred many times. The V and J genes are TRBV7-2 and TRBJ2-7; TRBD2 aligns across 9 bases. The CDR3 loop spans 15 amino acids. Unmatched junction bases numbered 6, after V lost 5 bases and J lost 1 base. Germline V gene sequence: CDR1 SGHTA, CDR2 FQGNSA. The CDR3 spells CASSLGLAASYEQYV. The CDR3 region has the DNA TGTGCCAGCAGCCTGGGACTAGCAGCATCCTACGAGCAGTACGTC.

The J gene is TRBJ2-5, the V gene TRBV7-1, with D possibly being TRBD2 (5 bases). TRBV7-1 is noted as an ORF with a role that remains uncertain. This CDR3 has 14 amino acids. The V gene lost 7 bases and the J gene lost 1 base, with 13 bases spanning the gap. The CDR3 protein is CASKLSGSQETQYF. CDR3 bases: TGTGCCAGCAAGTTGTCGGGGTCCCAAGAGACCCAGTACTTC.

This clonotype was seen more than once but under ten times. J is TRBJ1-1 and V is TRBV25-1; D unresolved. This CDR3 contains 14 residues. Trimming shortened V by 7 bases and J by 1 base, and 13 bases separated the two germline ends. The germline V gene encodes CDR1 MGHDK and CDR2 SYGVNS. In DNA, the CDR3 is TGTGCCAGCACGTTGGGGATGGGGAACACTGAAGCTTTCTTT. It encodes CASTLGMGNTEAFF.

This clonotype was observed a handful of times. CDR3 amino acids: CASSPTGRANVLTF. The CDR3 DNA reads TGTGCCAGCAGCCCAACAGGGAGGGCCAACGTCCTGACTTTC. The chain combines TRBV7-9 with TRBJ2-6, with D maybe TRBD1 (6 bases). CDR1 and CDR2 from the germline V gene are SEHNR and FQNEAQ (reference sequence). This CDR3 comprises 14 residues. Trimming cost V 5 bases and J 5 bases, with 10 bases left between them.